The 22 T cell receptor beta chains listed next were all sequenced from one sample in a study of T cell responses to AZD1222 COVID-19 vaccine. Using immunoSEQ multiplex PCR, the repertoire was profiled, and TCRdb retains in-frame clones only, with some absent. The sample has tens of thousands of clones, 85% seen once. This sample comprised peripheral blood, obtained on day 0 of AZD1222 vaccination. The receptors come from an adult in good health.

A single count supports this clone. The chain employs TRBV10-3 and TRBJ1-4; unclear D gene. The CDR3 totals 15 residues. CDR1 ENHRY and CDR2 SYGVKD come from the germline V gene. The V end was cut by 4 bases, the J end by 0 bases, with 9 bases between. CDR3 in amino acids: CAISGGDATNEKLFF. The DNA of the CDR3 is TGTGCCATCAGTGGTGGGGATGCAACTAATGAAAAACTGTTTTTT.

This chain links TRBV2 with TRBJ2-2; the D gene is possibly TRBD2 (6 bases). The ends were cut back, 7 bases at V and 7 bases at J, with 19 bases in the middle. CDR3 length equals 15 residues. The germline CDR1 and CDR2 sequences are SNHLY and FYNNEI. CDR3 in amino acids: CASTPTGAAGGELFF. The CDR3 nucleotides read TGTGCCAGCACCCCAACCGGGGCAGCGGGCGGGGAGCTGTTTTTT. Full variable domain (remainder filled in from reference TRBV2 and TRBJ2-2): EPEVTQTPSHQVTQMGQEVILRCVPISNHLYFYWYRQILGQKVEFLVSFYNNEISEKSEIFDDQFSVERPDGSNFTLKIRSTKLEDSAMYFCASTPTGAAGGELFFGEGSRLTVL.

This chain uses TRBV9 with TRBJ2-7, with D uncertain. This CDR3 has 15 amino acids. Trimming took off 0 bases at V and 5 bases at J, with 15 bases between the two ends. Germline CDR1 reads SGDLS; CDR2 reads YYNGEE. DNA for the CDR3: TGTGCCAGCAGCGTAGATTTCGGCAGACTCCACGAGCAGTACTTC. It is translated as CASSVDFGRLHEQYF.

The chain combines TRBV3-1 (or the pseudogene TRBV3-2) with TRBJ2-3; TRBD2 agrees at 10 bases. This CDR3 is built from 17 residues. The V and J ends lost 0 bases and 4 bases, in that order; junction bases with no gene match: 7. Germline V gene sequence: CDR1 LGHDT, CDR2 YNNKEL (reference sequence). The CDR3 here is CASSQERASGGADTQYF. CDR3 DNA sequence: TGTGCCAGCAGCCAAGAGCGGGCTAGCGGGGGAGCAGATACGCAGTATTTT.

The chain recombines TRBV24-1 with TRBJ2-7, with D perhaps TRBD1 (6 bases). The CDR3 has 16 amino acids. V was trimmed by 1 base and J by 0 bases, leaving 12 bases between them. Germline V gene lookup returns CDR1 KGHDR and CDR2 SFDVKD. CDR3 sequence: CATSDFRDIDSYEQYF. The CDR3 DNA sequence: TGTGCCACCAGTGATTTCCGGGACATCGACTCCTACGAGCAGTACTTC.

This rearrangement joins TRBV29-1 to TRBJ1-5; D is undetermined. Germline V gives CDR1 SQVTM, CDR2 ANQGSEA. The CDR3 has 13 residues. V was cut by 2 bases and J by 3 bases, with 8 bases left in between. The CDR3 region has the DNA TGCAGCGTTGAAACGGGCCTCAATCAGCCCCAGCATTTT. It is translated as CSVETGLNQPQHF. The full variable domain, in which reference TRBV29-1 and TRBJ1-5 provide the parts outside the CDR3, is SAVISQKPSRDICQRGTSLTIQCQVDSQVTMMFWYRQQPGQSLTLIATANQGSEATYESGFVIDKFPISRPNLTFSTLTVSNMSPEDSSIYLCSVETGLNQPQHFGDGTRLSIL.

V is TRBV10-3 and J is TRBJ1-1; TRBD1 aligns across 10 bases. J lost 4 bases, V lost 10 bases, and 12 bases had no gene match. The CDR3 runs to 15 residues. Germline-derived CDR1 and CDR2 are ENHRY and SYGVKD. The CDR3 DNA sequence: TGTGCCACTGGCAGGGACAGGGGTGTGGGCACTGAAGCTTTCTTT. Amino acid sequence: CATGRDRGVGTEAFF.

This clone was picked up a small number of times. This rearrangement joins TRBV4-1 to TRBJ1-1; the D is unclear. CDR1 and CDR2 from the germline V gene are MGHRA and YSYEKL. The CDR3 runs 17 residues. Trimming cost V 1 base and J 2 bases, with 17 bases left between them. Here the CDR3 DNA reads TGCGCCAGCAGCCAAGGATCTTTGGGCAGCTTTAACACTGAAGCTTTCTTT. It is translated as CASSQGSLGSFNTEAFF.

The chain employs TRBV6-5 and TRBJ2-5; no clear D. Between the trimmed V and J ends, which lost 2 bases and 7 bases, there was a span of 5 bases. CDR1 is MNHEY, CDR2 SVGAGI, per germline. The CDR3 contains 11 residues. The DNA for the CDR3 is TGTGCCAGCAGTTACCTAGGGACCCAGTACTTC. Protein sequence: CASSYLGTQYF.

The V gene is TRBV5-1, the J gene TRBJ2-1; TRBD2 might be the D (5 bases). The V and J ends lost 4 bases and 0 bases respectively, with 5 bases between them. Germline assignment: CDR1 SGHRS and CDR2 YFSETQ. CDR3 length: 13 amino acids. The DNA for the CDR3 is TGCGCCAGCAGCGGGAGCTCCTACAATGAGCAGTTCTTC. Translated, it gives CASSGSSYNEQFF. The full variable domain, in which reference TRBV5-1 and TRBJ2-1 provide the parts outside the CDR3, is KAGVTQTPRYLIKTRGQQVTLSCSPISGHRSVSWYQQTPGQGLQFLFEYFSETQRNKGNFPGRFSGRQFSNSRSEMNVSTLELGDSALYLCASSGSSYNEQFFGPGTRLTVL.

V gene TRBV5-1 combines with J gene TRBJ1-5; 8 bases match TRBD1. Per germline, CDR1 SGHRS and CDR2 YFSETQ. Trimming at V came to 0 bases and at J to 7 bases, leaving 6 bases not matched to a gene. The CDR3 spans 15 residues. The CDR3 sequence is CASSLGQGAGQPQHF. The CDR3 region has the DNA TGCGCCAGCAGCTTGGGTCAGGGGGCCGGGCAGCCCCAGCATTTT.

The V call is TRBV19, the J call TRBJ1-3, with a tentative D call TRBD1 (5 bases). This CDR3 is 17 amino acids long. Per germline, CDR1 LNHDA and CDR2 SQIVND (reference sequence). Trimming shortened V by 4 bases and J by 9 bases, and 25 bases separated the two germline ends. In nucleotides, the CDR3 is TGTGCCAGTAGTACCCTGACCACAGGTGTCTTCGGACGCACCATATATTTT. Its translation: CASSTLTTGVFGRTIYF. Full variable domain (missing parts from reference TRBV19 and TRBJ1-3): DGGITQSPKYLFRKEGQNVTLSCEQNLNHDAMYWYRQDPGQGLRLIYYSQIVNDFQKGDIAEGYSVSREKKESFPLTVTSAQKNPTAFYLCASSTLTTGVFGRTIYFGEGSWLTVV.

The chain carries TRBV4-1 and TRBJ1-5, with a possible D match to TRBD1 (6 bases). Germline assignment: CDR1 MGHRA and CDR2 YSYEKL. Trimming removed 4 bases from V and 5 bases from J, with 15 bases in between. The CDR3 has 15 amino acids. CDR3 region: CASSPQIQGDQPQHF. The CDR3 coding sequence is TGCGCCAGCAGCCCACAAATACAGGGCGATCAGCCCCAGCATTTT.

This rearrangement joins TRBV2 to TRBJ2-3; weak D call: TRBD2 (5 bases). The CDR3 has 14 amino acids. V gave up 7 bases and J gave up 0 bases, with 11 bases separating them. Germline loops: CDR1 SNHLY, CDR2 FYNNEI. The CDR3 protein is CASMRAVSTDTQYF. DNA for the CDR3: TGTGCCAGCATGAGGGCAGTTAGCACAGATACGCAGTATTTT.

CDR3 nucleotides: TGCAGCGTTGAAGAAACCGCCTATGGCTACACCTTC. This translates into CSVEETAYGYTF. The chain employs TRBV29-1 and TRBJ1-2, with no clear D. CDR1 is SQVTM, CDR2 ANQGSEA, per germline. Trimming pared 0 bases from V and 4 bases from J, leaving 6 bases between. The CDR3 runs to 12 residues.

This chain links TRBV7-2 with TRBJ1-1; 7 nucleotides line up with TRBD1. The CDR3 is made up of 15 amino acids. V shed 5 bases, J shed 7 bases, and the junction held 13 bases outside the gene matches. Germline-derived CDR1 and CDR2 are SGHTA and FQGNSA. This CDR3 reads CASSTTGLGDDEAFF. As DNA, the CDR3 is TGTGCCAGCAGCACGACAGGGTTGGGGGATGATGAAGCTTTCTTT.

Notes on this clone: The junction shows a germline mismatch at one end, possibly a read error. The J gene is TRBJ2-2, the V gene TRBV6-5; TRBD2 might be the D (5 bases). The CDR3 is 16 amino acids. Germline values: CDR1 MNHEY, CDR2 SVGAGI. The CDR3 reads CASTYRTPGQPGELFF. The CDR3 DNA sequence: TGTGCCAGCACTTACCGGACTCCCGGCCAGCCCGGGGAGCTGTTTTTT.

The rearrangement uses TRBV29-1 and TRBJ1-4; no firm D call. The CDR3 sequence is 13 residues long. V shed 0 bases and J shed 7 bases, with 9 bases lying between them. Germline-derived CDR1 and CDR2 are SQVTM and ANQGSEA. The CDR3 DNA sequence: TGCAGCGTTGAAGACGGACGAAGTGAAAAACTGTTTTTT. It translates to CSVEDGRSEKLFF.

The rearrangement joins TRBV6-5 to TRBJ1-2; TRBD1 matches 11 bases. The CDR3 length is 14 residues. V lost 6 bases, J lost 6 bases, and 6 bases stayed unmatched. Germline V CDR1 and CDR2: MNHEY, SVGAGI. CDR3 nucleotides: TGTGCCAGCAGCACGGACAGGGGGCTTAATGGCTACACCTTC. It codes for CASSTDRGLNGYTF.

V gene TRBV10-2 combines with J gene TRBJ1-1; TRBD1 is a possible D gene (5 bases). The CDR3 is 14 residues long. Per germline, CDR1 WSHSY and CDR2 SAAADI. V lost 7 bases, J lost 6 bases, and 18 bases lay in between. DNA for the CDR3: TGCGCCAGCATTGATTCCGCGTGGGGGGCTGAAGCTTTCTTT. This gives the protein CASIDSAWGAEAFF.

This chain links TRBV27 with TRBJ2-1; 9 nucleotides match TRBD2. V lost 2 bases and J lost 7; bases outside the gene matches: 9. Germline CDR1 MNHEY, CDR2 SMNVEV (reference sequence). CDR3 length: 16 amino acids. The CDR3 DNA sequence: TGTGCCAGCAGTTTAAAGCTAGCGGGGAAGTGGAATGAGCAGTTCTTC. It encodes CASSLKLAGKWNEQFF.

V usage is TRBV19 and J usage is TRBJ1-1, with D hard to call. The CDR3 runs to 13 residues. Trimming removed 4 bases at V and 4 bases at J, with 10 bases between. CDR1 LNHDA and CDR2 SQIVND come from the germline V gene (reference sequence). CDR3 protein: CASSKFKGTEAFF. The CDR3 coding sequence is TGTGCCAGTAGTAAGTTCAAGGGCACTGAAGCTTTCTTT.